This entry features one TCR beta chain sequence. Its antigen is not identified. The sample is drawn from a study of CD4 T cells in relation to SARS-CoV-2 and coronaviruses. Turning to the study itself: TCR beta CDR3s were sequenced after 10-day antigen culture of PBMCs. No peptide or an HIV-1 Nef peptide pool served as negative control. Study results and limitations: Roughly three fifths of donors had memory CD4+ clonotypes crossrecognizing SARS-CoV-2 and common cold coronavirus spike.

The protocol was immunoSEQ multiplex PCR, while the TCRdb copy is restricted to in-frame clones and leaves out a portion. The table records 25,000 to 35,000 clones, 55% to 75% of them present only once. The unexposed donors gave CD4+ T cells in about 2010-2019, prior to COVID-19. After 10 to 11 days of culture, CD4+ T cells were isolated. Unexposed-donor CD4+ T cells were probed with SARS-CoV-2 S/N and four cold-coronavirus spikes, cells permitting. The V end lost 5 bases, the J end lost 4 bases, and 11 bases lay between the germline ends. The CDR3 loop spans 13 amino acids. The material sequenced was CD4+ T cells from PBMCs, cultured in vitro. The sequence came from a human donor in good health. The J gene is TRBJ1-2, the V gene TRBV12-3 or TRBV12-4, with D tentatively TRBD1 (5 bases). In nucleotides, the CDR3 is TGTGCCAGCAGTCCTAGACAGAGCTATGGCTACACCTTC. As protein: CASSPRQSYGYTF.